What follows are 30 T cell receptor beta chains derived from one specimen sequenced in a study of T cells in localized non-small cell lung cancer. Data came from immunoSEQ multiplex PCR; TCRdb stores just in-frame clones and leaves some out. The profile shows some 25,000 clones, 80% to 90% of them singletons. The starting material was peripheral blood, obtained before any cancer treatment. These receptors all stem from a female donor over 55 with stage I lung adenocarcinoma.

Concerning this clone: The germline gene is not matched at one end of the junction; a read error may be the cause. The sample holds other DNA sequences that translate to the same CDR3. V gene TRBV30 combines with J gene TRBJ2-3; 10 bases agree with TRBD2. Germline CDR1 is GTSNPN and CDR2 is SVGIG (reference sequence). The CDR3 loop spans 13 amino acids. The chain's CDR3 is CTSSGGTADTQYF. CDR3 nucleotides: TGTACCTCTAGCGGGGGAACGGCAGATACACAGTATTTT.

This sequence joins TRBV14 and TRBJ1-1; D ambiguous. The germline CDR1 and CDR2 sequences are SGHDN and FVKESK. The CDR3 extends over 13 amino acids. Trimming left V 2 bases short and J 2 bases short, with 6 bases between. The CDR3 DNA reads TGTGCCAGCAGCCAACAGGTAAACACTGAAGCTTTCTTT. It translates to CASSQQVNTEAFF.

This chain connects TRBV30 to TRBJ2-1, with TRBD2 identical over 13 bases. J gave up 8 bases and V 3 bases, and 7 bases lay outside the gene matches. CDR1 and CDR2 from the germline V gene are GTSNPN and SVGIG (reference sequence). This CDR3 has 15 residues. This CDR3 is CAWRKLAGGPHEQFF. CDR3 DNA sequence: TGTGCCTGGAGAAAACTAGCGGGGGGGCCCCATGAGCAGTTCTTC.

The rearrangement links TRBV11-2 to TRBJ1-1, with TRBD1 matching over 8 bases. J gave up 2 bases and V 1 base, and 3 bases lay outside the gene matches. Germline CDR1 and CDR2: SGHAT and FQNNGV. The CDR3 has 15 amino acids. DNA for the CDR3: TGTGCCAGCAGCTTAGGGACAGGGCCCAACACTGAAGCTTTCTTT. It translates to CASSLGTGPNTEAFF.

The V and J genes are TRBV11-2 and TRBJ1-6, with D uncertain. The V gene lost 8 bases and the J gene lost 10 bases, with 18 bases spanning the gap. Germline loops: CDR1 SGHAT, CDR2 FQNNGV. The CDR3 consists of 14 residues. This CDR3 reads CASAKGTAKSPLHF. The CDR3 bases are TGTGCCAGCGCAAAAGGAACCGCTAAATCACCCCTCCACTTT. Full variable domain (rest looked up from reference TRBV11-2 and TRBJ1-6): EAGVAQSPRYKIIEKRQSVAFWCNPISGHATLYWYQQILGQGPKLLIQFQNNGVVDDSQLPKDRFSAERLKGVDSTLKIQPAKLEDSAVYLCASAKGTAKSPLHFGNGTRLTVT.

This clone was seen just once. The chain combines TRBV6-1 with TRBJ2-3, with D unresolved. This CDR3 contains 14 residues. Germline V gene sequence: CDR1 MNHNS, CDR2 SASEGT. Deletions cut 8 bases from V and 0 bases from J, with 12 bases between. In DNA, the CDR3 is TGTGCCAGCGGGCTGGGAACTAGCACAGATACGCAGTATTTT. It yields the protein CASGLGTSTDTQYF.

The gene calls are TRBV28 and TRBJ2-7, with D maybe TRBD1 (5 bases). CDR1 and CDR2 (germline): MDHEN, SYDVKM. V was pared by 8 bases and J by 3 bases, with 14 bases between. The CDR3 is 13 amino acids. This CDR3 is CASRTDRVYEQYF. CDR3 DNA: TGTGCCAGCCGGACCGACAGAGTCTACGAGCAGTACTTC.

The count of this clone is one. The CDR3 here is CAWVDRPNTEAFF. The CDR3 bases are TGTGCCTGGGTCGACAGGCCGAACACTGAAGCTTTCTTT. The rearrangement uses TRBV30 and TRBJ1-1; D possibly corresponds to TRBD1 (6 bases). This CDR3 spans 13 amino acids. CDR1 GTSNPN and CDR2 SVGIG come from the germline V gene (reference sequence). V dropped 5 bases and J dropped 1 base, with 11 bases sitting between them.

The chain combines TRBV28 with TRBJ2-7; 9 bases agree with TRBD1. Trimming took 5 bases from V and 3 from J; bases not matched to a gene: 14. The CDR3 spans 17 residues. Germline CDR1 is MDHEN and CDR2 is SYDVKM. CDR3 region: CASSELRPGQGLYEQYF. CDR3 in DNA: TGTGCCAGCAGTGAACTCCGCCCGGGACAGGGCCTCTACGAGCAGTACTTC.

This sequence joins TRBV5-4 and TRBJ1-2; D is unclear. CDR1 SGHNT and CDR2 YYREEE come from the germline V gene (reference sequence). V lost 5 bases and J lost 8, with 19 bases in between. The CDR3 sequence is 14 residues long. The CDR3 protein is CASSSPGEGYGYTF. CDR3 DNA sequence: TGTGCCAGCAGTTCACCTGGGGAGGGTTACGGCTACACCTTC.

This clone is a singleton in its sample. The chain employs TRBV11-3 and TRBJ2-3, with 7 nucleotides matching TRBD2. The length of the CDR3 is 14 residues. V lost 5 bases to trimming and J lost 5 bases; unmatched junction nucleotides: 7. In germline, CDR1 is SGHNT, CDR2 YENEEA. The CDR3 bases are TGTGCCAGCAGCCGTTGGGAGGGAAAAGATACGCAGTATTTT. Its translation is CASSRWEGKDTQYF. The whole variable domain, remainder taken from reference TRBV11-3 and TRBJ2-3, is EAGVVQSPRYKIIEKKQPVAFWCNPISGHNTLYWYLQNLGQGPELLIRYENEEAVDDSQLPKDRFSAERLKGVDSTLKIQPAELGDSAVYLCASSRWEGKDTQYFGPGTRLTVL.

J is TRBJ2-5 and V is TRBV30; TRBD1 matches at 8 bases. CDR3 length: 13 residues. The ends lost 1 base at V and 5 bases at J; junction bases unmatched: 3. Germline V gene sequence: CDR1 GTSNPN, CDR2 SVGIG (reference sequence). CDR3 in amino acids: CAWSAGQGETQYF. The DNA for the CDR3 is TGTGCCTGGAGTGCCGGACAGGGTGAGACCCAGTACTTC.

For this clone: A read error may produce the germline difference seen at one junction end. The chain joins TRBV7-7 to TRBJ2-3; D is possibly TRBD1 (6 bases). The CDR3 covers 14 residues. Germline values: CDR1 SSHAT, CDR2 FNYEAQ (reference sequence). CDR3: CASSSQGTGMTQYF. CDR3 DNA: TGTGCTAGCAGCTCACAGGGTACCGGAATGACGCAGTATTTT.

V usage is TRBV15 and J usage is TRBJ2-5, with D tentatively TRBD2 (6 bases). The assigned J gene may be wrong: the sequence end matches TRBJ2-7 better. There are 14 residues in the CDR3. Germline CDR1 is LNHNV and CDR2 is YYDKDF (reference sequence). The CDR3 protein is CATSREGGAYEQYF. DNA for the CDR3: TGTGCCACCAGCAGAGAGGGCGGGGCCTACGAGCAGTACTTC.

The rearrangement links TRBV11-3 to TRBJ2-2, with D perhaps matching TRBD2 (5 bases). Trimming stripped 1 base from V and 6 bases from J, with 12 bases between. The germline V gene has CDR1 SGHNT and CDR2 YENEEA. The CDR3 spans 15 residues. CDR3 loop: CASSLGVQDSGELFF. The CDR3 DNA reads as TGTGCCAGCAGCTTAGGAGTTCAGGACTCCGGGGAGCTGTTTTTT.

V is TRBV10-2 and J is TRBJ1-1, with D tentatively TRBD1 (5 bases). V shed 3 bases and J shed 6 bases, with 14 bases lying between them. Germline CDR1 reads WSHSY; CDR2 reads SAAADI. There are 14 residues in the CDR3. This CDR3 reads CASSDEGIVAEAFF. The CDR3 bases are TGCGCCAGCAGTGACGAGGGGATTGTCGCTGAAGCTTTCTTT.

The V call is TRBV6-6, the J call TRBJ2-3, with D perhaps given as TRBD1 or TRBD2 (5 bases each). Trimming left V 6 bases short and J 3 bases short, with 10 bases between. The CDR3 consists of 13 residues. CDR1 is MNHNY, CDR2 SVGAGI, per germline (reference sequence). The CDR3 DNA sequence: TGTGCCAGCAGACGGGACGGTACAGATACGCAGTATTTT. Protein: CASRRDGTDTQYF.

The V call is TRBV7-6, the J call TRBJ1-1, with a possible D match to TRBD1 (5 bases). Germline V gene sequence: CDR1 SGHVS, CDR2 FNYEAQ. Trimming shortened V by 4 bases and J by 8 bases, and 14 bases separated the two germline ends. This CDR3 is 13 amino acids long. CDR3: CASSSYGGVEAFF. The CDR3 bases are TGTGCCAGCAGCTCCTACGGGGGGGTGGAAGCTTTCTTT.

CDR3 in amino acids: CASSPGLDEYGYTF. CDR3 in DNA: TGCGCCAGCAGCCCCGGGCTCGATGAATATGGCTACACCTTC. V gene TRBV5-1 combines with J gene TRBJ1-2, with D unresolved. The germline gives CDR1 SGHRS, CDR2 YFSETQ. The germline V and J ends were trimmed by 4 bases and 5 bases, with 15 bases remaining between them. The CDR3 has 14 residues.

The rearrangement joins TRBV14 to TRBJ2-7, with a weak D call TRBD2 (6 bases). Trimming stripped 3 bases from V and 3 bases from J, with 9 bases between. The germline gives CDR1 SGHDN, CDR2 FVKESK. The CDR3 sequence is 13 residues long. In DNA form, the CDR3 reads TGTGCCAGCAGCCATGGGGGAGGCTACGAGCAGTACTTC. Residues: CASSHGGGYEQYF. Drawing the rest from reference TRBV14 and TRBJ2-7, the complete variable domain is EAGVTQFPSHSVIEKGQTVTLRCDPISGHDNLYWYRRVMGKEIKFLLHFVKESKQDESGMPNNRFLAERTGGTYSTLKVQPAELEDSGVYFCASSHGGGYEQYFGPGTRLTVT.

V and J are TRBV6-6 and TRBJ1-5; D is ambiguous. The ends were cut back, 0 bases at V and 7 bases at J, with 7 bases in the middle. CDR1 and CDR2 (germline): MNHNY, SVGAGI (reference sequence). The CDR3 sequence is 13 residues long. In nucleotides, the CDR3 is TGTGCCAGCAGTTACTCAGGGATGCAGCCCCAGCATTTT. Amino acid sequence: CASSYSGMQPQHF.

V is TRBV5-4 and J is TRBJ2-7, with D possibly TRBD1 on 7 matching bases. Germline values: CDR1 SGHNT, CDR2 YYREEE (reference sequence). V was cut by 1 base and J by 4 bases, with 12 bases left in between. CDR3 length: 14 amino acids. The CDR3 here is CASSLLQGGYEQYF. The CDR3 region has the DNA TGTGCCAGCAGCTTGCTCCAGGGGGGTTACGAGCAGTACTTC.

The genes are TRBV7-8 and TRBJ1-6; 7 nucleotides align to TRBD1. This CDR3 spans 15 amino acids. The germline V gene has CDR1 SGHVS and CDR2 FQNEAQ. V trimming: 4 bases; J trimming: 5 bases; junction bases outside the gene matches: 5. CDR3 nucleotides: TGTGCCAGCAGCTACGCCGGGACAGATAATTCACCCCTCCACTTT. This codes for CASSYAGTDNSPLHF.

This chain connects TRBV10-3 to TRBJ2-7; TRBD1 is a possible D gene (6 bases). V was cut by 3 bases and J by 1 base, with 16 bases left in between. Germline V gives CDR1 ENHRY, CDR2 SYGVKD. There are 16 residues in the CDR3. CDR3 amino acids: CAISDPDDRFSYEQYF. The CDR3 DNA reads TGTGCCATCAGTGACCCCGATGACAGGTTTTCCTACGAGCAGTACTTC.

The chain carries TRBV6-6 and TRBJ2-1, with a weak D call TRBD2 (5 bases). CDR1 is MNHNY and CDR2 is SVGAGI in the germline V gene (reference sequence). This CDR3 is 15 amino acids long. The V end lost 4 bases, the J end lost 6 bases, and 16 bases lay between the germline ends. The CDR3 DNA is TGTGCCAGCAGTTCTTCCGGAAACGGAGGCAATGAGCAGTTCTTC. Its translation is CASSSSGNGGNEQFF.

This chain uses TRBV29-1 with TRBJ1-4, with D possibly being TRBD1 (6 bases). This CDR3 has 13 residues. Germline-derived CDR1 and CDR2 are SQVTM and ANQGSEA. V was shortened by 1 base and J by 10 bases, with 13 bases between the two germline ends. The CDR3 nucleotides read TGCAGCGTTGAAGGGGACATAGGCGGAAAACTGTTTTTT. Residues: CSVEGDIGGKLFF. Combining the CDR3 with reference TRBV29-1 and TRBJ1-4 gives the whole variable domain SAVISQKPSRDICQRGTSLTIQCQVDSQVTMMFWYRQQPGQSLTLIATANQGSEATYESGFVIDKFPISRPNLTFSTLTVSNMSPEDSSIYLCSVEGDIGGKLFFGSGTQLSVL.

The chain employs TRBV9 and TRBJ2-7; 7 bases align to TRBD1. The CDR3 consists of 16 residues. After removal of 5 bases from V and 1 base from J, the junction contained 12 bases not matched to a gene. Looked up from germline, CDR1 is SGDLS and CDR2 is YYNGEE. In DNA form, the CDR3 reads TGTGCCAGCAGTCCTATGGCCGGGACAGCATCCTACGAGCAGTACTTC. Translated: CASSPMAGTASYEQYF.

The chain links TRBV23-1 to TRBJ1-3, with 7 bases matching TRBD1. TRBV23-1 is an ORF for which the function is uncertain. The V segment lost 0 bases and the J segment 0 bases; nucleotides outside the gene matches: 8. This CDR3 has 18 amino acids. In DNA form, the CDR3 reads TGCGCCAGCAGTCAATCGGGACCACAGGGGAGCTCTGGAAACACCATATATTTT. Its translation: CASSQSGPQGSSGNTIYF.

In DNA, the CDR3 is TGTGCCAGCAGTTACAAAGGGTACTACGAGCAGTACTTC. Translation gives CASSYKGYYEQYF. This chain uses TRBV6-5 with TRBJ2-7; D is uncertain. This CDR3 region has 13 residues. Per germline, CDR1 MNHEY and CDR2 SVGAGI. The V end lost 2 bases, the J end lost 3 bases, and 8 bases lay between the germline ends.

V and J are TRBV5-1 and TRBJ1-3; D is uncertain. This CDR3 contains 15 residues. The V gene's germline CDR1 is SGHRS and CDR2 YFSETQ. The V gene lost 2 bases and the J gene lost 4 bases, with 13 bases spanning the gap. The CDR3 sequence is CASSFSGSGGNTIYF. Written as DNA, the CDR3 is TGCGCCAGCAGCTTCTCCGGTTCCGGGGGAAACACCATATATTTT. Full variable domain (rest looked up from reference TRBV5-1 and TRBJ1-3): KAGVTQTPRYLIKTRGQQVTLSCSPISGHRSVSWYQQTPGQGLQFLFEYFSETQRNKGNFPGRFSGRQFSNSRSEMNVSTLELGDSALYLCASSFSGSGGNTIYFGEGSWLTVV.